A selection of T cell receptor beta chains follows, all from one sample in a study of Ad26.COV2.S vaccination and SARS-CoV-2 variants. Produced via immunoSEQ multiplex PCR; TCRdb's table is partial and in-frame only. Of about 350,000 clones in the sample, 80% to 90% were seen once. Sequences were derived from peripheral blood, sampled in a trial of Ad26.COV2.S vaccine versus placebo. These receptors came from a person between 18 and 59 years old who received the Ad26.COV2.S COVID-19 vaccine or a placebo. Each CDR3 is given with its conserved first and last residue. Fields, in order: V gene, clone size, J gene, D gene, CDR3 protein, CDR3 DNA. The D gene is left open where the match is weak. Clone size is given for some rows only: seen once, a few or many times, or a class if the clone is expanded.

TRBV4-3	NA	TRBJ2-1	TRBD2	CASSQDPASGEQFF	TGCGCCAGCAGCCAAGATCCAGCTAGCGGGGAGCAGTTCTTC
TRBV10-2	NA	TRBJ1-2	TRBD1	CASRITGTGDYGYTF	TGCGCCAGCAGGATAACCGGGACAGGGGACTATGGCTACACCTTC
TRBV19	once	TRBJ1-5	NA	CASNSGDTGRAQHF	TGTGCCAGTAATTCGGGGGACACGGGTCGGGCCCAGCATTTT
TRBV3-1/TRBV3-2	NA	TRBJ2-1	TRBD2	CASSQGGGNEQFF	TGTGCCAGCAGCCAAGGGGGGGGCAATGAGCAGTTCTTC
TRBV5-1	NA	TRBJ1-6	TRBD1	CASSLDRANSPLHF	TGCGCCAGCAGCTTAGACAGGGCCAATTCACCCCTCCACTTT
TRBV18	NA	TRBJ2-7	TRBD1	CASSKTGGYEQYF	TGTGCCAGCTCAAAGACAGGGGGCTACGAGCAGTACTTC
TRBV6-2/TRBV6-3	once	TRBJ2-7	NA	CASSRHPLEQYF	TGTGCCAGCAGCCGACACCCTTTGGAGCAGTACTTC
TRBV5-6	once	TRBJ2-5	TRBD2	CASSSAGGQETQYF	TGTGCCAGCAGCTCTGCGGGGGGCCAAGAGACCCAGTACTTC
TRBV19	NA	TRBJ1-2	NA	CASSIVNSWDEIYGYTF	TGTGCCAGTAGTATAGTAAACTCGTGGGACGAGATCTATGGCTACACCTTC
TRBV19	NA	TRBJ2-5	NA	CASRRYEEETQYF	TGTGCCAGTAGACGATATGAGGAGGAGACCCAGTACTTC
TRBV30	NA	TRBJ2-7	TRBD1	CASNHRGSYEQYF	TGTGCCTCGAACCACAGGGGTAGCTACGAGCAGTACTTC
TRBV12-3/TRBV12-4	NA	TRBJ1-1	NA	CASRKGGDTEAFF	TGTGCCAGCAGAAAAGGGGGTGACACTGAAGCTTTCTTT
TRBV5-4	NA	TRBJ2-4	NA	CASKDNVKNIQYF	TGTGCCAGCAAGGACAACGTAAAAAACATTCAGTACTTC
TRBV29-1	NA	TRBJ2-7	NA	CSVVRGSMSSYEQYF	TGCAGCGTTGTTCGGGGCAGCATGAGCAGCTACGAGCAGTACTTC
TRBV6-6	NA	TRBJ2-5	NA	CASSESFKVETQYF	TGTGCCAGCTCAGAAAGCTTCAAGGTGGAGACCCAGTACTTC
TRBV5-1	NA	TRBJ2-1	TRBD2	CASSFTSGAISYNEQFF	TGCGCCAGCAGCTTCACTAGCGGGGCCATCTCCTACAATGAGCAGTTCTTC
TRBV19	NA	TRBJ1-6	NA	CASSASDGNNSPLHF	TGTGCCAGTAGTGCCTCGGACGGAAATAATTCACCCCTCCACTTT
TRBV7-6	NA	TRBJ2-3	TRBD2	CASSYLAGGYMDTQYF	TGTGCCAGCAGCTACCTAGCGGGAGGATATATGGATACGCAGTATTTT
TRBV12-3/TRBV12-4	NA	TRBJ1-6	NA	CASSPDQNSPLHF	TGTGCCAGCAGCCCGGACCAAAATTCACCCCTCCACTTT
TRBV6-6	NA	TRBJ2-7	NA	CASSLTGRVESYEQYF	TGTGCCAGCAGCCTTACCGGCCGAGTCGAGTCCTACGAGCAGTACTTC
TRBV6-5	NA	TRBJ1-1	TRBD1	CASISGTGTEAFF	TGTGCCAGCATATCCGGGACAGGCACTGAAGCTTTCTTT
TRBV30	NA	TRBJ2-1	TRBD2	CAWSSLGGLGYNEQFF	TGTGCCTGGAGCTCACTGGGGGGGTTGGGTTACAATGAGCAGTTCTTC
TRBV6-2/TRBV6-3	NA	TRBJ2-1	TRBD2	CASSYSYERGGNNEQFF	TGTGCCAGCAGTTACAGCTATGAGCGGGGGGGAAACAATGAGCAGTTCTTC
TRBV6-2/TRBV6-3	NA	TRBJ2-7	TRBD1	CASRRGTGGSYEQYF	TGTGCCAGCCGCCGCGGGACAGGGGGCTCCTACGAGCAGTACTTC
TRBV4-3	NA	TRBJ2-3	NA	CASSQEGAATFSTDTQYF	TGCGCCAGCAGCCAAGAAGGGGCAGCTACCTTTTCCACAGATACGCAGTATTTT
TRBV3-1/TRBV3-2	once	TRBJ2-5	TRBD2	CASSPKLAGGSETQYF	TGTGCCAGCAGCCCCAAACTAGCGGGAGGGTCGGAGACCCAGTACTTC
TRBV9	NA	TRBJ1-3	NA	CASSVALGAESDTIYF	TGTGCCAGCAGCGTAGCCCTTGGGGCTGAATCGGACACCATATATTTT
TRBV12-3/TRBV12-4	once	TRBJ2-1	NA	CASTRNRAGEQFF	TGTGCCAGCACCAGGAACAGGGCTGGGGAGCAGTTCTTC
TRBV11-2	NA	TRBJ2-4	NA	CASSLWWGAAKNIQYF	TGTGCCAGCAGCTTATGGTGGGGGGCTGCCAAAAACATTCAGTACTTC
TRBV4-1	NA	TRBJ1-1	NA	CASSRRQDNWQNTEAFF	TGCGCCAGCAGCCGGCGACAGGATAATTGGCAGAACACTGAAGCTTTCTTT
TRBV6-2/TRBV6-3	NA	TRBJ2-7	NA	CASSYTGFGEQYF	TGTGCCAGCAGTTACACGGGTTTTGGGGAGCAGTACTTC
TRBV27	NA	TRBJ2-7	NA	CASRDSGFYEQYF	TGTGCCAGCAGGGACAGTGGGTTCTACGAGCAGTACTTC
TRBV6-1	NA	TRBJ1-5	NA	CASSEVWGGSSNQPQHF	TGTGCCAGCAGTGAAGTGTGGGGGGGGTCTAGCAATCAGCCCCAGCATTTT
TRBV7-9	NA	TRBJ2-7	NA	CASSRGGSPEQYF	TGTGCCAGCAGCCGGGGCGGATCCCCCGAGCAGTACTTC
TRBV2	NA	TRBJ2-5	NA	CASSEGSAGGAVETQYF	TGTGCCAGCAGTGAGGGTTCGGCGGGTGGCGCGGTTGAGACCCAGTACTTC
TRBV10-2	NA	TRBJ2-5	NA	CASSDGGLVETQYF	TGCGCCAGCAGTGATGGGGGGCTAGTTGAGACCCAGTACTTC
TRBV28	NA	TRBJ1-6	TRBD1	CASSLRQGGNSPLHF	TGTGCCAGCAGTTTGCGACAGGGGGGCAATTCACCCCTCCACTTT
TRBV9	NA	TRBJ2-3	TRBD2	CASSVGLAVTDTQYF	TGTGCCAGCAGCGTAGGACTAGCGGTCACAGATACGCAGTATTTT
TRBV25-1	NA	TRBJ2-2	TRBD1	CASSYAGGTGELFF	TGTGCCAGCAGTTACGCAGGGGGCACCGGGGAGCTGTTTTTT
TRBV6-5	NA	TRBJ2-5	NA	CASRTTGTQETQYF	TGTGCCAGCAGAACAACAGGGACCCAAGAGACCCAGTACTTC
TRBV6-5	few	TRBJ1-5	TRBD1	CATTRGTGINQPQHF	TGTGCCACCACTCGCGGGACAGGGATCAATCAGCCCCAGCATTTT
TRBV7-2	NA	TRBJ2-5	NA	CASSLAPNKETQYF	TGTGCCAGCAGCTTAGCCCCAAACAAGGAGACCCAGTACTTC
TRBV6-1	NA	TRBJ2-7	NA	CASSDPTRTYEQYF	TGTGCCAGCAGTGACCCTACTCGAACCTACGAGCAGTACTTC
TRBV15	NA	TRBJ2-1	NA	CATSRDRGYNEQFF	TGTGCCACCAGCAGAGATAGGGGCTACAATGAGCAGTTCTTC
TRBV6-5	NA	TRBJ1-5	NA	CASRRDSNQPQHF	TGTGCCAGCAGACGGGACAGCAATCAGCCCCAGCATTTT
TRBV19	NA	TRBJ2-7	TRBD1	CASKQGPNSYEQYF	TGTGCCAGCAAACAGGGGCCCAACTCCTACGAGCAGTACTTC
TRBV5-1	NA	TRBJ1-6	TRBD1	CASSLGLDRAYNSPLHF	TGCGCCAGCAGCTTGGGATTAGACAGGGCCTATAATTCACCCCTCCACTTT
TRBV6-2/TRBV6-3	few	TRBJ2-7	NA	CASSLTSTFVEQYF	TGTGCCAGCAGTCTGACCTCTACCTTTGTCGAGCAGTACTTC